These T cell receptor beta chains were read from a single sample in a study of T cell repertoires in ileal Crohn's disease. The table came from immunoSEQ multiplex PCR; TCRdb's copy has only in-frame clones and leaves some out. The repertoire holds 1,700 or so clones, with roughly three quarters as singletons. Sample: ileal tissue. These receptors all stem from an adult with Crohn's disease. Each CDR3 is given with its conserved first and last residue. A D gene is named only where the DNA matches it firmly. Rows may omit the clone size; those that give it use once, few, many or a size class.

clone_size,j_call,v_call,d_call,cdr3_nt,cdr3_aa
NA,TRBJ1-2,TRBV27,NA,TGTGCCAGCAGTATCACTGTGACAGATAACTATGGCTACACCTTC,CASSITVTDNYGYTF
few,TRBJ2-5,TRBV6-1,NA,TGTGCCAGCAGTTCTTTTGGACAGACCCAAGAGACCCAGTACTTC,CASSSFGQTQETQYF
NA,TRBJ2-7,TRBV27,TRBD2,TGTGCCAGCAGGAGAGCGGGAGGGCGCTACGAGCAGTACTTC,CASRRAGGRYEQYF
NA,TRBJ1-2,TRBV5-1,TRBD1,TGCGCCAGCAGCCCATCATACACAGGGGGCGCATCTAACTATGGCTACACCTTC,CASSPSYTGGASNYGYTF
NA,TRBJ2-5,TRBV28,NA,TGTGCCAGCAGTTCAATGGGACTCGAAGAGACCCAGTACTTC,CASSSMGLEETQYF
NA,TRBJ2-2,TRBV2,TRBD2,TGTGCCAGCATGTGGGCCGGCGGGGGGTCCACCGGGGAGCTGTTTTTT,CASMWAGGGSTGELFF
NA,TRBJ1-2,TRBV27,NA,TGTGCCAGCAGTCTCTGGGGAGGGAATGGCTACACCTTC,CASSLWGGNGYTF
NA,TRBJ1-2,TRBV11-2,TRBD1,TGTGCCAGCAGCCCCGGGACAGCTTATGGCTACACCTTC,CASSPGTAYGYTF
NA,TRBJ2-3,TRBV7-4,NA,TGTGCCAGCAGCATCGCGAACTCCTTCACAGATACGCAGTATTTT,CASSIANSFTDTQYF
NA,TRBJ1-6,TRBV23-1,NA,TGCGCCAGCAGCCGGTCAGGAGGGGTAAGAAATTCACCCCTCCACTTT,CASSRSGGVRNSPLHF
NA,TRBJ2-3,TRBV6-6,TRBD2,TGTGCCAGCAGGACGACTAGCGGGGGTCGCACAGATACGCAGTATTTT,CASRTTSGGRTDTQYF
once,TRBJ2-5,TRBV5-4,TRBD1,TGTGCCAGCAGCTCGGGACAGGGAGTGCGGAGACCCCAGTACTTC,CASSSGQGVRRPQYF
NA,TRBJ2-4,TRBV27,NA,TGTGCCAGCAGTTTTGGGCAAACAAACATTCAGTACTTC,CASSFGQTNIQYF
few,TRBJ1-2,TRBV7-9,NA,TGTGCCAGCAGCTTGGACAGCCACCGAGATTATGGCTACACCTTC,CASSLDSHRDYGYTF
NA,TRBJ1-5,TRBV19,TRBD1,TGTGCCAGTAGTATCGGGGACAGGGACGTAGTGCCCCAGCATTTT,CASSIGDRDVVPQHF
few,TRBJ2-5,TRBV28,TRBD1,TGTGCCAGCAGGGGACCACAGGGGTTCTCAGAGACCCAGTACTTC,CASRGPQGFSETQYF
NA,TRBJ1-5,TRBV6-5,NA,TGTGCCAGCAGTTCCACAACCCATAGCAATCAGCCCCAGCATTTT,CASSSTTHSNQPQHF
NA,TRBJ2-1,TRBV7-2,NA,TGTGCCAGCAGCCCTGCGGCGGGCCGCCTAAACAATGAGCAGTTCTTC,CASSPAAGRLNNEQFF
NA,TRBJ1-2,TRBV5-1,TRBD1,TGCGCCAGCAGTACCGGGACAGGGGGCGATGGCTACACCTTC,CASSTGTGGDGYTF
NA,TRBJ1-2,TRBV7-2,NA,TGTGCCAGCAGCTTAGATAACCCCAGTTCGGGGAACTATGGCTACACCTTC,CASSLDNPSSGNYGYTF
NA,TRBJ2-1,TRBV5-5,NA,TGTGCCAGCAGCCACACCGGGGGATACAATGAGCAGTTCTTC,CASSHTGGYNEQFF
NA,TRBJ2-2,TRBV29-1,TRBD2,TGCAGCGTTGGCTGGGCGGGGGGGCGAACCGGGGAGCTGTTTTTT,CSVGWAGGRTGELFF
once,TRBJ2-5,TRBV7-3,TRBD1,TGTGCCAGCAGTACAGGGGGCCAGACCCAGTACTTC,CASSTGGQTQYF
once,TRBJ2-2,TRBV2,NA,TGTGCCAGCAGCCTTTCCCGCACCGGGGAGCTGTTTTTT,CASSLSRTGELFF
NA,TRBJ1-1,TRBV11-2,NA,TGTGCCAGCAGCCCAACCTCGTTGGGGGCCAACACTGAAGCTTTCTTT,CASSPTSLGANTEAFF
NA,TRBJ2-2,TRBV7-2,TRBD1,TGTGCCAGCAGCCTCGGACAGGGGGCTAACACCGGGGAGCTGTTTTTT,CASSLGQGANTGELFF
NA,TRBJ2-3,TRBV19,TRBD2,TGTGCCAGTAGTATTGGGGGAGGGAGCACAGATACGCAGTATTTT,CASSIGGGSTDTQYF
once,TRBJ1-2,TRBV6-6,NA,TGTGCCAGCAGTTACTCAGGCGGGGCGAATGGCTACACCTTC,CASSYSGGANGYTF
NA,TRBJ1-5,TRBV28,TRBD1,TGTGCCAGTCTAACAGGGGGCCGGCAGCCCCAGCATTTT,CASLTGGRQPQHF
NA,TRBJ2-7,TRBV6-1,NA,TGTGCCAGCACAGGTTCCGTGTCAGAGCAGTACTTC,CASTGSVSEQYF
NA,TRBJ2-3,TRBV29-1,TRBD1,TGCAGCGTAACCGGGACAGGGTTTAGGACAGATACGCAGTATTTT,CSVTGTGFRTDTQYF